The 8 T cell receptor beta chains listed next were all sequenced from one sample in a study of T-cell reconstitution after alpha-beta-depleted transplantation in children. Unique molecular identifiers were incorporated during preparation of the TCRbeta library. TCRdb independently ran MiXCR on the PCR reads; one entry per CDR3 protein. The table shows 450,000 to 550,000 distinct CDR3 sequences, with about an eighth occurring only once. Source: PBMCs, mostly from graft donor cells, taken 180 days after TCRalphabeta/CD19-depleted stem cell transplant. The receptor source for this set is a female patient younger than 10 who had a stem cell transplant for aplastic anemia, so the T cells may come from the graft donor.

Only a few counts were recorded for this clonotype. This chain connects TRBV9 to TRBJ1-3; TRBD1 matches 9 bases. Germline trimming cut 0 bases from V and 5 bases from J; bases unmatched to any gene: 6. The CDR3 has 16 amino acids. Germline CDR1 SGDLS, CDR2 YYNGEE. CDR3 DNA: TGTGCCAGCAGCGTAGGAACAGGGGGCTCAAGAAACACCATATATTTT. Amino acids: CASSVGTGGSRNTIYF.

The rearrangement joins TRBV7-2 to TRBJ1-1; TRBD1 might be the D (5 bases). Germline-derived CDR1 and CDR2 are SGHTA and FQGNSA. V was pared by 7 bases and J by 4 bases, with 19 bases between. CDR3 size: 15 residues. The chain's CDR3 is CASKGIRGVPTEAFF. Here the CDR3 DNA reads TGTGCCAGCAAGGGGATTCGGGGTGTTCCCACTGAAGCTTTCTTT.

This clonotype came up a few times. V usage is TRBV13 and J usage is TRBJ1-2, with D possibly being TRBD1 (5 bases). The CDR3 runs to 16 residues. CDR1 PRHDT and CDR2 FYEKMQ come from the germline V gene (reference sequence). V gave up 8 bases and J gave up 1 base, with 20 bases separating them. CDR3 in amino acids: CASGRGPSDYNYGYTF. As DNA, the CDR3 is TGTGCCAGCGGGAGGGGCCCCAGCGATTATAACTATGGCTACACCTTC. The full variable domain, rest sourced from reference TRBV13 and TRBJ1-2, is AAGVIQSPRHLIKEKRETATLKCYPIPRHDTVYWYQQGPGQDPQFLISFYEKMQSDKGSIPDRFSAQQFSDYHSELNMSSLELGDSALYFCASGRGPSDYNYGYTFGSGTRLTVV.

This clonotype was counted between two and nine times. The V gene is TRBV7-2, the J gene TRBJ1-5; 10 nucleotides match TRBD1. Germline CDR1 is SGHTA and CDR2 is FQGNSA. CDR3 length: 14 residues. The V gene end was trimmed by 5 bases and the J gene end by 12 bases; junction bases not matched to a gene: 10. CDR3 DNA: TGTGCCAGCAGCAAGGACAGGGGGGACTCAAACCAGCATTTT. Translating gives CASSKDRGDSNQHF.

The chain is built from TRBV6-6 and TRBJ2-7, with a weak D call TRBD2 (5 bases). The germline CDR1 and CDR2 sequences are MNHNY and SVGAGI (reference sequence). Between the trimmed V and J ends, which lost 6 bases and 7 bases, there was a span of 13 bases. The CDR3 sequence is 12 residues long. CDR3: CASSRRRKEQYF. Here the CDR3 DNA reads TGTGCCAGCAGCCGTCGGAGGAAAGAGCAGTACTTC.

In DNA, the CDR3 is TGTGCCAGCTCACCATCGACGGTCCAAGAGACCCAGTACTTC. It codes for CASSPSTVQETQYF. The chain is built from TRBV18 and TRBJ2-5; D remains unclear. V lost 2 bases and J 1 base, leaving 8 bases between the germline ends. This CDR3 comprises 14 residues. Looked up from germline, CDR1 is KGHSH and CDR2 is LQKENI.

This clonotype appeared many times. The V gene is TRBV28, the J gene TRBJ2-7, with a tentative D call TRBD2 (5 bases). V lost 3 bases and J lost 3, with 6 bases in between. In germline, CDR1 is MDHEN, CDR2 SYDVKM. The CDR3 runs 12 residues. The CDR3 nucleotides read TGTGCCAGCAGTTTCCGGGGCTACGAGCAGTACTTC. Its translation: CASSFRGYEQYF.

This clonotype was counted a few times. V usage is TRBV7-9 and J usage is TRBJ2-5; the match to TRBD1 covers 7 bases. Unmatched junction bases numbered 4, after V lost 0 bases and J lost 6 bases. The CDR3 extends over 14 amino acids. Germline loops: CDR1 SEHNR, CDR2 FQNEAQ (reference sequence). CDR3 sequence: CASSLAEQGKTQYF. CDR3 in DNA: TGTGCCAGCAGCTTAGCCGAACAGGGGAAGACCCAGTACTTC.